This T cell receptor (beta chain) is from a study of T cell responses to AZD1222 COVID-19 vaccine. Study results and caveats: Among spike-specific TCRs, nearly half reportedly target unmutated variant regions. Rises in breadth and depth of Spike-specific TCRs came after two AZD1222 doses. Repertoires in all cases were sampled only once the peak T cell response had passed.

The data were produced by immunoSEQ multiplex PCR, yet TCRdb's version contains in-frame clones alone and is incomplete. The table records around 150,000 clones, around nine tenths of them present only once. CDR1 and CDR2 from the germline V gene are SGHTA and FQGNSA. V lost 5 bases, J lost 5 bases, and 18 bases lay in between. The CDR3 is 15 amino acids. Comments on this clone: The antigen is undetermined.

V is TRBV7-2 and J is TRBJ2-5, with D perhaps matching TRBD2 (6 bases). The sequenced sample was peripheral blood, obtained on day 0 of AZD1222 vaccination. The TCR sequence derives from an adult in good health. CDR3 nucleotide sequence: TGTGCCAGCAGCCTCAGACAGACTAGTTGGGAGACCCAGTACTTC. Translating it yields CASSLRQTSWETQYF.